These 21 T cell receptor beta chains share one sample of origin, sequenced in a study of T cell repertoires in ileal Crohn's disease. Some clones are missing from TCRdb's copy, which holds only in-frame ones; the method was immunoSEQ multiplex PCR. The sample lists 13,000 to 15,000 clones; about 73% were seen once. Specimen: ileal tissue. Receptors originate from an adult with Crohn's disease.

This chain uses TRBV19 with TRBJ2-5, with 8 bases that match TRBD1. The junction had 8 bases not matched to a gene; V was cut back by 0 bases and J by 5 bases. CDR1 is LNHDA, CDR2 SQIVND, per germline (reference sequence). The CDR3 has 16 residues. The CDR3: CASSIDWTGYLETQYF. The CDR3 DNA reads as TGTGCCAGTAGTATAGACTGGACAGGGTATTTGGAGACCCAGTACTTC.

The chain has TRBV10-2 and TRBJ2-1, with D perhaps matching TRBD2 (5 bases). In germline, CDR1 is WSHSY, CDR2 SAAADI. The CDR3 sequence is 14 residues long. Trimming left V 6 bases short and J 2 bases short, with 11 bases between. The CDR3 spells CASSSGVAYNEQFF. CDR3 in DNA: TGCGCCAGCAGCTCCGGGGTTGCCTACAATGAGCAGTTCTTC.

The chain carries TRBV6-1 and TRBJ2-7; possible D gene TRBD1, 6 bases. The germline V and J ends were trimmed by 6 bases and 5 bases, with 11 bases remaining between them. The CDR3 totals 12 residues. The germline V gene has CDR1 MNHNS and CDR2 SASEGT. CDR3 nucleotide sequence: TGTGCCAGCAGACCCGACAGGAACGAGCAGTACTTC. It yields the protein CASRPDRNEQYF.

This chain uses TRBV5-6 with TRBJ1-2; tentatively, D is TRBD1 (6 bases). There are 15 residues in the CDR3. Germline-derived CDR1 and CDR2 are SGHDT and YYEEEE. Trimming took 2 bases from V and 4 from J, leaving 15 bases between them. The CDR3 sequence: CASSFWGLRAYGYTF. For the CDR3, the DNA is TGTGCCAGCAGCTTTTGGGGGCTTCGGGCCTATGGCTACACCTTC.

V and J are TRBV6-6 and TRBJ2-7; TRBD1 aligns across 9 bases. CDR1 MNHNY and CDR2 SVGAGI come from the germline V gene (reference sequence). With 6 bases clipped from V and 5 bases from J, the junction kept 8 bases outside the gene matches. There are 14 residues in the CDR3. The CDR3 sequence: CASSSTGTGNEQYF. The CDR3 DNA reads as TGTGCCAGCAGCTCGACCGGGACAGGGAACGAGCAGTACTTC.

This sequence joins TRBV19 and TRBJ1-1; no definite D call. V was pared by 5 bases and J by 1 base, with 14 bases between. There are 15 residues in the CDR3. Germline assignment: CDR1 LNHDA and CDR2 SQIVND (reference sequence). The CDR3 protein is CASSATERWNTEAFF. Here the CDR3 DNA reads TGTGCCAGTAGTGCTACAGAACGGTGGAACACTGAAGCTTTCTTT.

V usage is TRBV15 and J usage is TRBJ1-5; 11 positions match TRBD1. CDR3 size: 18 residues. Germline values: CDR1 LNHNV, CDR2 YYDKDF (reference sequence). J gave up 9 bases and V 2 bases, and 15 bases lay outside the gene matches. CDR3 amino acids: CATSRTGTMGQGERPQHF. The CDR3 coding sequence is TGTGCCACCAGCAGAACCGGAACCATGGGACAGGGGGAACGGCCCCAGCATTTT.

J is TRBJ1-4 and V is TRBV9; D possibly corresponds to TRBD1 (6 bases). Germline CDR1 is SGDLS and CDR2 is YYNGEE. The CDR3 consists of 17 residues. V lost 3 bases and J 10 bases, leaving 25 bases between the germline ends. Here the CDR3 reads CASSEGEGGMNKGKLFF. The CDR3 nucleotides read TGTGCCAGCAGCGAGGGGGAGGGGGGAATGAATAAGGGAAAACTGTTTTTT.

There are a few counts of this clone. The chain links TRBV19 to TRBJ2-3; 9 bases are a match to TRBD1. After removal of 5 bases from V and 7 bases from J, the junction contained 7 bases not matched to a gene. CDR3 length: 14 amino acids. Per germline, CDR1 LNHDA and CDR2 SQIVND (reference sequence). CDR3 nucleotide sequence: TGTGCCAGTAGTGTCCTACAGGGGGCTTATACGCAGTATTTT. It specifies CASSVLQGAYTQYF.

This clone was observed a handful of times. This chain uses TRBV10-1 with TRBJ2-5, with D perhaps matching TRBD2 (5 bases). Germline V CDR1 and CDR2: WNHNN, SYGVQD (reference sequence). The CDR3 is 16 residues long. The germline V and J ends were trimmed by 0 bases and 3 bases, with 14 bases remaining between them. For the CDR3, the DNA is TGCGCCAGCAGTGAGTCGCCAACTAGACCCAAAGAGACCCAGTACTTC. Protein product: CASSESPTRPKETQYF.

The chain recombines TRBV6-5 with TRBJ1-1; 8 nucleotides agree with TRBD1. With V trimmed by 6 bases and J by 3 bases, 6 bases remained unmatched. Per the germline V gene, CDR1 is MNHEY and CDR2 is SVGAGI. The CDR3 contains 14 residues. Here the CDR3 reads CASRGTGLYTEAFF. In nucleotides, the CDR3 is TGTGCCAGCAGGGGGACAGGACTCTACACTGAAGCTTTCTTT.

The rearrangement joins TRBV30 to TRBJ1-1, with a weak D call TRBD1 (6 bases). CDR3 length: 14 residues. Germline V lookup: CDR1 GTSNPN, CDR2 SVGIG (reference sequence). Trimming removed 0 bases from V and 7 bases from J, with 15 bases in between. The CDR3 DNA is TGTGCCTGGAGTGTGGGAAGGGGGACCGGTGAAGCTTTCTTT. Its translation: CAWSVGRGTGEAFF. The entire variable domain, with the rest obtained from reference TRBV30 and TRBJ1-1, is as follows: SQTIHQWPATLVQPVGSPLSLECTVEGTSNPNLYWYRQAAGRGLQLLFYSVGIGQISSEVPQNLSASRPQDRQFILSSKKLLLSDSGFYLCAWSVGRGTGEAFFGQGTRLTVV.

This clone was detected only once. This chain connects TRBV15 to TRBJ2-2, with 8 bases lining up with TRBD1. V gave up 2 bases and J gave up 4 bases; unmatched junction bases: 6. Germline loops: CDR1 LNHNV, CDR2 YYDKDF (reference sequence). This CDR3 spans 16 amino acids. The CDR3 loop reads CATSRPGQEFTGELFF. The CDR3 nucleotides read TGTGCCACCAGCAGACCGGGACAGGAATTCACCGGGGAGCTGTTTTTT.

This sequence joins TRBV2 and TRBJ2-1; 12 bases are shared with TRBD2. CDR3 length equals 15 residues. Germline CDR1 SNHLY, CDR2 FYNNEI. V was pared by 2 bases and J by 9 bases, with 5 bases of the junction left unmatched. The CDR3 DNA reads TGTGCCAGCAGTGAAATGGCTAGCGGGAGGGGTGAGCAGTTCTTC. Amino acid sequence: CASSEMASGRGEQFF.

The V gene is TRBV7-2, the J gene TRBJ1-2; 11 bases map to TRBD1. The length of the CDR3 is 15 residues. J was trimmed by 8 bases and V by 3 bases; bases with no gene match: 8. Germline values: CDR1 SGHTA, CDR2 FQGNSA. The CDR3 is CASSFKGQGARGYTF. CDR3 DNA: TGTGCCAGCAGCTTTAAAGGACAGGGGGCACGGGGCTACACCTTC.

V usage is TRBV6-1 and J usage is TRBJ2-3, with a weak D call TRBD2 (5 bases). Between the trimmed V and J ends, which lost 6 bases and 3 bases, there was a span of 10 bases. This CDR3 contains 13 residues. Per germline, CDR1 MNHNS and CDR2 SASEGT. CDR3 residues: CASRLDSTDTQYF. The CDR3 bases are TGTGCCAGCAGGTTGGACTCAACAGATACGCAGTATTTT.

The chain joins TRBV5-1 to TRBJ2-7; D may be TRBD2 (5 bases). Germline-derived CDR1 and CDR2 are SGHRS and YFSETQ. Between the trimmed V and J ends, which lost 8 bases and 4 bases, there was a span of 13 bases. The CDR3 is 12 residues long. CDR3 sequence: CASSDTNYEQYF. CDR3 nucleotide sequence: TGCGCCAGTAGCGACACGAATTACGAGCAGTACTTC.

The CDR3 is CAWSVSRSLKDTQYF. CDR3 in DNA: TGTGCCTGGAGTGTATCGCGGAGCCTAAAAGATACGCAGTATTTT. The chain combines TRBV30 with TRBJ2-3; D not resolved. Germline V gene data show CDR1 as GTSNPN and CDR2 as SVGIG (reference sequence). Trimming took off 0 bases at V and 5 bases at J, with 15 bases between the two ends. The CDR3 runs 15 residues.

The chain carries TRBV7-9 and TRBJ2-7; TRBD2 matches 8 bases. The CDR3 runs to 13 residues. Looked up from germline, CDR1 is SEHNR and CDR2 is FQNEAQ (reference sequence). V shed 3 bases, J shed 6 bases, and the junction held 4 bases outside the gene matches. CDR3: CASSFGTRGEQYF. The CDR3 DNA reads as TGTGCCAGCAGCTTTGGGACTAGAGGCGAGCAGTACTTC.

The CDR3 DNA reads TGTGCCAGCAGCTCCTATAGCTGGACCTACGAGCAGTACTTC. Translating it yields CASSSYSWTYEQYF. The genes are TRBV11-2 and TRBJ2-7; D is ambiguous. From germline, CDR1 is SGHAT and CDR2 FQNNGV. Trimming removed 4 bases from V and 2 bases from J, with 12 bases in between. The CDR3 contains 14 residues. The variable domain in full, with the rest retrieved from reference TRBV11-2 and TRBJ2-7, is EAGVAQSPRYKIIEKRQSVAFWCNPISGHATLYWYQQILGQGPKLLIQFQNNGVVDDSQLPKDRFSAERLKGVDSTLKIQPAKLEDSAVYLCASSSYSWTYEQYFGPGTRLTVT.

This clone appeared a few times. The V and J genes are TRBV5-4 and TRBJ1-1; D gene uncertain. Germline values: CDR1 SGHNT, CDR2 YYREEE (reference sequence). This CDR3 contains 13 residues. V was shortened by 1 base and J by 7 bases, with 11 bases between the two germline ends. CDR3 sequence (DNA): TGTGCCAGCAGCTTGAGACATGAAGTTGAAGCTTTCTTT. It specifies CASSLRHEVEAFF.